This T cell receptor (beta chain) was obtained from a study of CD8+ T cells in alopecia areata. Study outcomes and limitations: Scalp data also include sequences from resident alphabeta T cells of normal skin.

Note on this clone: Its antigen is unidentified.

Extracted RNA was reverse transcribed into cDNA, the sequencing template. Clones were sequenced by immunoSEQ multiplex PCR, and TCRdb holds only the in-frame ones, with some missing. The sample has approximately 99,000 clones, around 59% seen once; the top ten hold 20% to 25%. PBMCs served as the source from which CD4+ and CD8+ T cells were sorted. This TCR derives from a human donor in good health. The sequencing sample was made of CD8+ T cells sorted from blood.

The CDR3 region is CAWSMRGGESYNEQFF. The CDR3 DNA reads as TGTGCCTGGAGTATGCGGGGGGGCGAGTCCTACAATGAGCAGTTCTTC. The chain links TRBV30 to TRBJ2-1; 9 positions agree with TRBD2. The CDR3 extends over 16 amino acids. J was trimmed by 1 base and V by 2 bases; bases with no gene match: 6. Germline assignment: CDR1 GTSNPN and CDR2 SVGIG (reference sequence).